Below are 7 T cell receptor beta chains sequenced from a single sample in a study of cytomegalovirus exposure and HLA in healthy donors. The table came from immunoSEQ multiplex PCR; TCRdb's copy has only in-frame clones and leaves some out. The sample lists roughly 330,000 clones; roughly nine tenths were seen once. The source material was PBMCs. The receptors derive from a woman under 40 in good health and CMV-seropositive.

V usage is TRBV30 and J usage is TRBJ2-7; possibly TRBD1 for D (6 bases). There are 14 residues in the CDR3. CDR1 GTSNPN and CDR2 SVGIG come from the germline V gene (reference sequence). V was pared by 4 bases and J by 3 bases, with 16 bases between. The CDR3 sequence: CAWTWTAQNYEQYF. CDR3 coding DNA: TGTGCCTGGACCTGGACAGCACAAAACTACGAGCAGTACTTC. The full variable domain, completed using reference TRBV30 and TRBJ2-7, is SQTIHQWPATLVQPVGSPLSLECTVEGTSNPNLYWYRQAAGRGLQLLFYSVGIGQISSEVPQNLSASRPQDRQFILSSKKLLLSDSGFYLCAWTWTAQNYEQYFGPGTRLTVT.

On this clone: Other DNA variants within this sample encode the same CDR3. The chain is built from TRBV7-3 and TRBJ2-7, with 8 bases that match TRBD1. This CDR3 has 13 amino acids. V shed 2 bases, J shed 4 bases, and the junction held 1 base outside the gene matches. Germline V CDR1 and CDR2: SGHTA, FQGTGA. The chain's CDR3 is CASSLDRGYEQYF. The DNA of the CDR3 is TGTGCCAGCAGCTTAGACAGGGGATACGAGCAGTACTTC.

This clone was recorded many times. The same CDR3 arises from other DNA sequences in this sample as well. The chain carries TRBV7-9 and TRBJ1-6, with 10 nucleotides matching TRBD1. This CDR3 region has 15 residues. The germline gives CDR1 SEHNR, CDR2 FQNEAQ (reference sequence). V was pared by 5 bases and J by 10 bases, with 8 bases of the junction left unmatched. The CDR3 nucleotides read TGTGCCAGCAGCCCCCGGGACAGGGGAGTATCACCCCTCCACTTT. Its protein is CASSPRDRGVSPLHF.

The rearrangement links TRBV5-4 to TRBJ1-4, with D possibly being TRBD1 (6 bases). CDR3 length: 13 amino acids. Germline CDR1 reads SGHNT; CDR2 reads YYREEE (reference sequence). Trimming took off 2 bases at V and 7 bases at J, with 9 bases between the two ends. The CDR3 here is CASSFGTLEKLFF. The CDR3 region has the DNA TGTGCCAGCAGCTTCGGGACACTTGAAAAACTGTTTTTT. Full variable domain (remainder filled in from reference TRBV5-4 and TRBJ1-4): ETGVTQSPTHLIKTRGQQVTLRCSSQSGHNTVSWYQQALGQGPQFIFQYYREEENGRGNFPPRFSGLQFPNYSSELNVNALELDDSALYLCASSFGTLEKLFFGSGTQLSVL.

CDR3 sequence: CASSLAGSSSSGNTIYF. CDR3 in DNA: TGTGCCAGCAGCTTAGCGGGGAGTTCGAGCTCTGGAAACACCATATATTTT. The J gene is TRBJ1-3, the V gene TRBV7-6; no clear D gene. The ends were cut back, 0 bases at V and 0 bases at J, with 12 bases in the middle. The CDR3 totals 17 residues. In germline, CDR1 is SGHVS, CDR2 FNYEAQ.

The rearrangement uses TRBV9 and TRBJ2-5, with D perhaps assigned TRBD1 or TRBD2 (5 bases each). Trimming cost V 4 bases and J 1 base, with 11 bases left between them. This CDR3 is 14 amino acids long. The germline V gene has CDR1 SGDLS and CDR2 YYNGEE. CDR3 in DNA: TGTGCCAGCAGCTCCACTAGGGGCCAAGAGACCCAGTACTTC. Residues: CASSSTRGQETQYF.

The chain uses TRBV4-1 and TRBJ1-5, with D possibly TRBD1 on 6 matching bases. CDR1 and CDR2 (germline): MGHRA, YSYEKL. This CDR3 region has 16 residues. V lost 0 bases, J lost 2 bases, and 11 bases lay in between. CDR3 sequence (DNA): TGCGCCAGCAGCCAAGATTCGGCAGGGGGCAATCAGCCCCAGCATTTT. It translates to CASSQDSAGGNQPQHF.